These 11 T cell receptor beta chains were sequenced from one sample in a study of T cells in Graves' hyperthyroidism and ophthalmopathy. RNA transcripts were the template for amplifying TCR beta CDR3 regions. HTBI primers were employed in a first-round RT-PCR of the TCR CDR3. In TCRdb, the multiplex PCR reads were re-called with MiXCR into one record per CDR3 protein. Here the sample spans about 600,000 distinct CDR3 sequences, 14% being singletons. The specimen was blood. These TCRs come from a woman aged 18-35 years with Graves' ophthalmopathy.

The sample holds many counts of this clonotype. The gene calls are TRBV7-2 and TRBJ2-7; tentatively, D is TRBD1 or TRBD2 (5 bases each). The CDR3 has 15 residues. CDR1 is SGHTA, CDR2 FQGNSA, per germline. The V end was cut by 1 base, the J end by 2 bases, with 12 bases between. CDR3 nucleotides: TGTGCCAGCAGCTTAGGGTGGGACGGAGCCTACGAGCAGTACTTC. It specifies CASSLGWDGAYEQYF.

Ten or more counts support this clonotype. The chain couples TRBV7-2 to TRBJ2-7; D uncertain. Germline V gene sequence: CDR1 SGHTA, CDR2 FQGNSA. V was clipped by 5 bases and J by 4 bases, with 12 bases between them. The CDR3 loop spans 13 amino acids. CDR3 coding DNA: TGTGCCAGCAGCGTGCAGGTTCCTTACGAGCAGTACTTC. Encoded protein: CASSVQVPYEQYF.

This clonotype was detected a few times. One junction end does not reproduce the germline sequence, and a read error may be involved. V is TRBV2 and J is TRBJ2-5; D ambiguous. Germline V CDR1 and CDR2: SNHLY, FYNNEI. The CDR3 is made up of 11 amino acids. CDR3 in amino acids: CASSEEETQCF. The CDR3 bases are TGTGCCAGCAGTGAAGAGGAGACCCAGTGCTTC. The full variable domain, rest sourced from reference TRBV2 and TRBJ2-5, is EPEVTQTPSHQVTQMGQEVILRCVPISNHLYFYWYRQILGQKVEFLVSFYNNEISEKSEIFDDQFSVERPDGSNFTLKIRSTKLEDSAMYFCASSEEETQCFGPGTRLLVL.

This clonotype has ten or more counts. For the CDR3, the DNA is TGCAGTGCCCAAGCTGGGTCTAGCGCTAGCACAGATACGCAGTATTTT. Its translation: CSAQAGSSASTDTQYF. The chain links TRBV20-1 to TRBJ2-3; maybe TRBD2 (6 bases). V was clipped by 6 bases and J by 0 bases, with 19 bases between them. Germline V lookup: CDR1 DFQATT, CDR2 SNEGSKA (reference sequence). The CDR3 runs to 16 residues.

The chain uses TRBV27 and TRBJ2-5; D is undetermined. Germline-derived CDR1 and CDR2 are MNHEY and SMNVEV (reference sequence). The germline V and J ends were trimmed by 5 bases and 4 bases, with 11 bases remaining between them. The CDR3 sequence is 13 residues long. CDR3 coding DNA: TGTGCCAGCAGTGCCCACCCCACAGAGACCCAGTACTTC. This gives the protein CASSAHPTETQYF.

The rearrangement links TRBV19 to TRBJ2-6; D is unclear. The CDR3 sequence is 16 residues long. The ends were cut back, 1 base at V and 1 base at J, with 8 bases in the middle. Germline loops: CDR1 LNHDA, CDR2 SQIVND (reference sequence). CDR3 nucleotide sequence: TGTGCCAGTAGTATAGGATTAGGATCTGGGGCCAACGTCCTGACTTTC. Translation: CASSIGLGSGANVLTF.

The V and J genes are TRBV9 and TRBJ2-2; D may be TRBD1 (5 bases). Deletions cut 3 bases from V and 0 bases from J, with 15 bases between. Germline CDR1 and CDR2: SGDLS and YYNGEE. The CDR3 runs to 17 residues. The CDR3 reads CASSDSKGLPNTGELFF. The DNA of the CDR3 is TGTGCCAGCAGCGATTCAAAGGGGTTACCGAACACCGGGGAGCTGTTTTTT.

The CDR3 region is CASSPSPGTGHYEQYF. In nucleotides, the CDR3 is TGTGCCAGCTCACCAAGCCCCGGGACAGGGCACTACGAGCAGTACTTC. The genes are TRBV18 and TRBJ2-7; 9 bases agree with TRBD1. This CDR3 comprises 16 residues. Germline CDR1 reads KGHSH; CDR2 reads LQKENI. The trim removed 2 bases at V and 3 bases at J, leaving 8 bases unmatched.

This clonotype was observed many times. The J gene is TRBJ1-1, the V gene TRBV30; 9 bases line up with TRBD1. The germline V gene has CDR1 GTSNPN and CDR2 SVGIG (reference sequence). V lost 5 bases, J lost 1 base, and 2 bases stayed unmatched. The CDR3 sequence is 13 residues long. The CDR3 loop reads CAWAGQGNTEAFF. CDR3 in DNA: TGTGCCTGGGCGGGACAGGGGAACACTGAAGCTTTCTTT.

This clonotype was observed a few times. The chain is built from TRBV6-1 and TRBJ1-4; TRBD1 agrees at 7 bases. CDR1 is MNHNS and CDR2 is SASEGT in the germline V gene. CDR3 length: 15 amino acids. Trimming removed 3 bases from V and 8 bases from J; junction bases left unmatched: 9. The CDR3 DNA is TGTGCCAGCAGTGACTCGACAGGGCACACCGAAAAACTGTTTTTT. This sequence encodes CASSDSTGHTEKLFF.

At least ten counts were recorded for this clonotype. CDR3 region: CASGKHGFF. CDR3 in DNA: TGTGCCAGCGGTAAACATGGGTTCTTC. This chain links TRBV28 with TRBJ2-1; D unresolved. Germline assignment: CDR1 MDHEN and CDR2 SYDVKM. V was pared by 8 bases and J by 15 bases, with 11 bases between. CDR3 length: 9 amino acids.